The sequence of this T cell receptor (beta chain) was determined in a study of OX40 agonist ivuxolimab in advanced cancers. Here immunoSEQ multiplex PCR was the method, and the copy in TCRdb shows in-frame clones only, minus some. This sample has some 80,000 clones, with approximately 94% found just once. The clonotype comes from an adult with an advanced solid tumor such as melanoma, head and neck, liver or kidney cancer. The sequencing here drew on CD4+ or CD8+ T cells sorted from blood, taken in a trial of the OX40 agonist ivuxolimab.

CDR3 sequence (DNA): TGTGCCAGCTCACCAGCGGACGCTGGCTACACCTTC. It translates to CASSPADAGYTF. This chain links TRBV18 with TRBJ1-2, with D unresolved. The CDR3 totals 12 residues. V dropped 2 bases and J dropped 7 bases, with 8 bases sitting between them. Germline V gene lookup returns CDR1 KGHSH and CDR2 LQKENI.